This T cell receptor (beta chain) was captured in a study of cytomegalovirus exposure and HLA in healthy donors. General study points: Roughly uniform depth of sequencing across donors was assumed in presence/absence analyses.

About this clone: Its antigen is currently unknown.

The PCR had 60 Vbeta and 13 Jbeta primers. Sequencing was performed with immunoSEQ multiplex PCR; in TCRdb, only in-frame clones are kept and a portion is missing. The repertoire consists of around 150,000 clones, with over 75% occurring once and the leading ten covering over 0.6%. The CDR3 covers 12 residues. CDR1 MNHEY and CDR2 SVGAGI come from the germline V gene. The clonotype comes from a male donor in good health and CMV-seronegative. The chain has TRBV6-5 and TRBJ2-5; the match to TRBD1 covers 8 bases. The last part of the DNA fits TRBJ2-7 better; the J call may be wrong. Specimen: PBMCs. The CDR3 DNA sequence: TGTGCCAGCAGCCAGGGGGCGGGCGAGCAGTACTTC. Translation: CASSQGAGEQYF.